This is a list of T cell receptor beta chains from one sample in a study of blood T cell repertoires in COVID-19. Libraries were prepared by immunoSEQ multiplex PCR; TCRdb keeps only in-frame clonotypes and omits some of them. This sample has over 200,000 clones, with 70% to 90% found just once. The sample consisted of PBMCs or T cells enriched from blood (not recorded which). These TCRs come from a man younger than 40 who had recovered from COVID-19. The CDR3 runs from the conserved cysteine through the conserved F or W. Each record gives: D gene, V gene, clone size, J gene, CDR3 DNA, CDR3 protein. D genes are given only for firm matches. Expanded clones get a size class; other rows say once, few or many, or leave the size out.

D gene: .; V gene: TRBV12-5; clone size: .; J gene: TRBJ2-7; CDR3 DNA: TGTGCTAGTGGATCCCTACTACTGGGAGGCAGTGGAAACTACGAGCAGTACTTC; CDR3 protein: CASGSLLLGGSGNYEQYF
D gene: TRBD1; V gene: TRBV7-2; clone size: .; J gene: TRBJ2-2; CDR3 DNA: TGTGCCAGCAGCCGAGGGTGGACAGGGGGGTTGTTTTTT; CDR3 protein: CASSRGWTGGLFF
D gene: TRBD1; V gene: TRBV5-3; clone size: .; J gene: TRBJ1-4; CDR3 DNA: TGTGCCAGAAGCTTCCAGGGCTTGCGACAGGGTACGTTAGGTGAAAAACTGTTTTTT; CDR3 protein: CARSFQGLRQGTLGEKLFF
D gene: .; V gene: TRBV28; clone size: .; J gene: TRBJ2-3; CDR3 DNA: TGTGCCAGCAGGGGCCCGGATACGCAGTATTTT; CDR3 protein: CASRGPDTQYF
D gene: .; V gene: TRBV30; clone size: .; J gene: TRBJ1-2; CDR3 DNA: TGTGCCTGGAACGGGGGTTGGTATGGCTACACCTTC; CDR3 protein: CAWNGGWYGYTF
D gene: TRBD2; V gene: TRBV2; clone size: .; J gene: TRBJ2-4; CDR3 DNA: TGTGCCAGCAGTGACCCCCTTCTGGCGGGGGGGCTGGACATTCAGTACTTC; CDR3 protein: CASSDPLLAGGLDIQYF
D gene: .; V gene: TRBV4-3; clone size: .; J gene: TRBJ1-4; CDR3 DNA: TGCGCCAGCAGCCAAGTTGCGACGTCGGGAAAACTGTTTTTT; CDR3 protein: CASSQVATSGKLFF
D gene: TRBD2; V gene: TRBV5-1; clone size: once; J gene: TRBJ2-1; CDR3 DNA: TGCGCCAGCAGCTTCATGGGCTTCGGGACTAGCGGCCGTAATGAGCAGTTCTTC; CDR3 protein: CASSFMGFGTSGRNEQFF
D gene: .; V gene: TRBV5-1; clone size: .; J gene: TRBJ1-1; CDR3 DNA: TGCGCCAGCAGCGATCAGGGGAACACTGAAGCTTTCTTT; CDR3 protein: CASSDQGNTEAFF
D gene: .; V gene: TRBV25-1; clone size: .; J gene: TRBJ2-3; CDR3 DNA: TGTGCCAGCAGTGCCCGGTCCACAGATACGCAGTATTTT; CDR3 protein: CASSARSTDTQYF
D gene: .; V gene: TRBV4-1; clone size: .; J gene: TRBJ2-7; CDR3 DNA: TGCGCCAGCAGCCAAATAGAGACAGCATACGAGCAGTACTTC; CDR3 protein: CASSQIETAYEQYF
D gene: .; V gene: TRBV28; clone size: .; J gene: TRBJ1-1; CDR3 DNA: TGTGCCAGCAGTTTATGGGGCGGGGGCCTGAACACTGAAGCTTTCTTT; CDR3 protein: CASSLWGGGLNTEAFF
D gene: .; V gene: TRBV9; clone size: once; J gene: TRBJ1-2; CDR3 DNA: TGTGCCAGCAGCGTAGGCCCGGGGACATATGGCTACACCTTC; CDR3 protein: CASSVGPGTYGYTF
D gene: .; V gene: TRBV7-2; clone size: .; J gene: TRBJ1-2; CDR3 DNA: TGTGCCAGCAGCCTGGGCAGGGGAGACTATGGCTACACCTTC; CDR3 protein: CASSLGRGDYGYTF